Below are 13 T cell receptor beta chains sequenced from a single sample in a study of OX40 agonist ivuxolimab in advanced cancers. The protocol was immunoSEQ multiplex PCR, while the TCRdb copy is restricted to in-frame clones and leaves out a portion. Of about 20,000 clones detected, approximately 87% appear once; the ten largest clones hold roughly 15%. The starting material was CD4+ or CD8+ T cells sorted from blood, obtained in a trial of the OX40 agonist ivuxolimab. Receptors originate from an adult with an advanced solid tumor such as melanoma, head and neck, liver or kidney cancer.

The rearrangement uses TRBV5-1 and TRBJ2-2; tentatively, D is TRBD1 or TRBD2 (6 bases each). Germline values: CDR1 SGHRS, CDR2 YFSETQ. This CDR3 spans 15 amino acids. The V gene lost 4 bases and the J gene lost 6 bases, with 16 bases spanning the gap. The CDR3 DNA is TGCGCCAGCAGCCTACAGGGCGGGGAGGCCGGGGAGCTGTTTTTT. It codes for CASSLQGGEAGELFF.

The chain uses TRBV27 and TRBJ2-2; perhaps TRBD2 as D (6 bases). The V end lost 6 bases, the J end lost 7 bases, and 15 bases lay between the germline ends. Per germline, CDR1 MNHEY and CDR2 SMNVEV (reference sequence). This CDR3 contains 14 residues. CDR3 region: CASSPTTGVGELFF. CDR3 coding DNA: TGTGCCAGCAGCCCCACAACGGGGGTCGGGGAGCTGTTTTTT.

CDR3 loop: CASSSSGLAGVNTQYF. The DNA of the CDR3 is TGCGCCAGCAGCTCGTCGGGACTAGCGGGAGTAAATACGCAGTATTTT. The chain joins TRBV5-1 to TRBJ2-3; 14 nucleotides align to TRBD2. The CDR3 sequence is 16 residues long. V lost 3 bases to trimming and J lost 7 bases; unmatched junction nucleotides: 7. Germline lookup yields CDR1 SGHRS and CDR2 YFSETQ.

The CDR3, as DNA: TGTGCCAGCAGCTGGGACAGGGGGCAAGTCTACACCTTC. It yields the protein CASSWDRGQVYTF. The V call is TRBV5-6, the J call TRBJ1-2, with TRBD1 identical over 12 bases. The V gene's germline CDR1 is SGHDT and CDR2 YYEEEE. The V gene end was trimmed by 3 bases and the J gene end by 10 bases; junction bases not matched to a gene: 4. The CDR3 sequence is 13 residues long.

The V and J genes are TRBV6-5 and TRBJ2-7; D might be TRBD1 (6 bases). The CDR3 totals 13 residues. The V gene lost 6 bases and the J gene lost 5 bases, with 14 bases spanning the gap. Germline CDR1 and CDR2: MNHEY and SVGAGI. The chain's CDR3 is CASSIRGLDEQYF. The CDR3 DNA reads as TGTGCCAGCAGCATCAGGGGCCTGGACGAGCAGTACTTC.

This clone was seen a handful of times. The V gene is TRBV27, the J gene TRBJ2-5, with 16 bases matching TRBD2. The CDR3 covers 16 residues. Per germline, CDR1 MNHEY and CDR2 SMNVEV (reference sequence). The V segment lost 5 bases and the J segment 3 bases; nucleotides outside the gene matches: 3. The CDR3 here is CASSPGTSGGEETQYF. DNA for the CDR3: TGTGCCAGCAGTCCAGGGACTAGCGGGGGGGAAGAGACCCAGTACTTC.

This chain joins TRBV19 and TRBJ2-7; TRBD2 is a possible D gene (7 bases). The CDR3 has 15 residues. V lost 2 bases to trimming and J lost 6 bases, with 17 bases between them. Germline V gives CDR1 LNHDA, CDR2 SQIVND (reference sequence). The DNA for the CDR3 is TGTGCCAGTAGTATAAGCTCGGGGGGCTTCTCCGAGCAGTACTTC. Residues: CASSISSGGFSEQYF.

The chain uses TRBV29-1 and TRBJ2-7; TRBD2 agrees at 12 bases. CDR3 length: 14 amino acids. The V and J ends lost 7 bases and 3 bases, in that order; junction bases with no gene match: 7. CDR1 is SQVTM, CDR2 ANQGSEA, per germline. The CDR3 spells CSATGTSGLYEQYF. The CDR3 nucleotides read TGCAGCGCAACCGGGACTAGCGGGCTCTACGAGCAGTACTTC.

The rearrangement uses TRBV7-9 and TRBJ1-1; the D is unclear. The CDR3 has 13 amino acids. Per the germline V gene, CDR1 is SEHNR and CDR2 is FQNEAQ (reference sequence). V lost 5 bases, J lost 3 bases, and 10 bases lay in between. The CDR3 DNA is TGTGCCAGCAGCGCCATGGAGGACACTGAAGCTTTCTTT. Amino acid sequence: CASSAMEDTEAFF.

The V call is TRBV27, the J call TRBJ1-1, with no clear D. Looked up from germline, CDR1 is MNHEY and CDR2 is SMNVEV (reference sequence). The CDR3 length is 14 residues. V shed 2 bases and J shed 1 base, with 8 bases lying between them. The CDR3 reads CASSLGVRNTEAFF. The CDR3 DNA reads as TGTGCCAGCAGTTTAGGGGTAAGGAACACTGAAGCTTTCTTT.

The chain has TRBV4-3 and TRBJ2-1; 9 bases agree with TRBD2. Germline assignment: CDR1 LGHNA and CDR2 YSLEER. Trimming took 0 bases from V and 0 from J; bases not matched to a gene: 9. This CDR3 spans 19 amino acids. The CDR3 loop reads CASSQDRTSGPSSYNEQFF. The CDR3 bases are TGCGCCAGCAGCCAAGATAGAACTAGCGGGCCAAGCTCCTACAATGAGCAGTTCTTC.

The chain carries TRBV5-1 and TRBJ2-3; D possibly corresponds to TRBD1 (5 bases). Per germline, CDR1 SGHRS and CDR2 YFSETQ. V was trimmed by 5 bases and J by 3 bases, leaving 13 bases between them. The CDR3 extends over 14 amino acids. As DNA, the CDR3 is TGCGCCAGCAGGACGGGCCCAGGGACAGATACGCAGTATTTT. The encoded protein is CASRTGPGTDTQYF.

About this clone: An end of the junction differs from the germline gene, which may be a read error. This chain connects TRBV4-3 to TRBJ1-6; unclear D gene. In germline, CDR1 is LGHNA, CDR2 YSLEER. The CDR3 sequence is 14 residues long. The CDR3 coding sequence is TGCGCCAGCAGCCAAGATCCATATAGTTCACCCCTCCACTTT. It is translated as CASSQDPYSSPLHF.